These 20 T cell receptor beta chains came from one sample sequenced in a study of T cell repertoires in cytomegalovirus infection. Their specific antigens are unknown. From the reads, TCRdb called clonotypes with MiXCR, one entry per CDR3 protein. This table has about 700,000 distinct CDR3 sequences, roughly 30% appearing once. Here the sequenced sample was cultured PBMCs, taken from culture after CMV antigen stimulation. The receptor source for this set is a human donor in good health (CMV status not recorded). Some clones in this sample may be carry-over from other donors' samples.

This chain connects TRBV2 to TRBJ2-7; no reliable D call. CDR3 length: 12 residues. Germline CDR1 SNHLY, CDR2 FYNNEI. V shed 8 bases and J shed 2 bases, with 10 bases lying between them. CDR3 sequence (DNA): TGTGCCAGCCACGGCAGACCCTACGAGCAGTACTTC. The encoded protein is CASHGRPYEQYF. Based on the CDR3 plus reference TRBV2 and TRBJ2-7, the full variable domain is EPEVTQTPSHQVTQMGQEVILRCVPISNHLYFYWYRQILGQKVEFLVSFYNNEISEKSEIFDDQFSVERPDGSNFTLKIRSTKLEDSAMYFCASHGRPYEQYFGPGTRLTVT.

This chain joins TRBV12-5 and TRBJ2-3, with D tentatively TRBD2 (6 bases). Germline assignment: CDR1 LGHNT and CDR2 FRNRAP. Trimming stripped 1 base from V and 4 bases from J, with 15 bases between. This CDR3 contains 16 residues. CDR3 DNA sequence: TGTGCTAGTGGTTTGGGGGGGACTCGGCAACCAGATACGCAGTATTTT. Translation: CASGLGGTRQPDTQYF. The variable domain in full, completed from reference TRBV12-5 and TRBJ2-3, reads DARVTQTPRHKVTEMGQEVTMRCQPILGHNTVFWYRQTMMQGLELLAYFRNRAPLDDSGMPKDRFSAEMPDATLATLKIQPSEPRDSAVYFCASGLGGTRQPDTQYFGPGTRLTVL.

This clonotype showed up just a few times. This chain connects TRBV28 to TRBJ2-1, with D possibly matching TRBD2 (6 bases). The germline V gene encodes CDR1 MDHEN and CDR2 SYDVKM. Trimming cost V 8 bases and J 7 bases, with 21 bases left between them. The CDR3 has 15 amino acids. The CDR3 loop is CASWERGRTGNEQFF. For the CDR3, the DNA is TGTGCCAGCTGGGAACGGGGGAGGACCGGGAATGAGCAGTTCTTC.

This clonotype was detected a few times. J is TRBJ2-7 and V is TRBV30; TRBD1 agrees at 8 bases. V gave up 0 bases and J gave up 5 bases; unmatched junction bases: 6. This CDR3 is built from 14 residues. Per the germline V gene, CDR1 is GTSNPN and CDR2 is SVGIG (reference sequence). The CDR3 bases are TGTGCCTGGAGTGTGGTGGGACAGGCCGACGAGCAGTACTTC. Amino acids: CAWSVVGQADEQYF.

This clonotype was seen more than once but under ten times. The V and J genes are TRBV7-8 and TRBJ2-1; D is ambiguous. Per germline, CDR1 SGHVS and CDR2 FQNEAQ. Trimming shortened V by 1 base and J by 6 bases, and 19 bases separated the two germline ends. CDR3 length: 17 amino acids. CDR3 loop: CASSLVGTVNPFNEQFF. Here the CDR3 DNA reads TGTGCCAGCAGCTTAGTTGGCACCGTCAACCCTTTCAATGAGCAGTTCTTC.

The gene calls are TRBV20-1 and TRBJ2-3, with D unclear. Germline-derived CDR1 and CDR2 are DFQATT and SNEGSKA (reference sequence). Trimming cost V 6 bases and J 4 bases, with 17 bases left between them. CDR3 length equals 14 residues. In DNA, the CDR3 is TGCAGTGCAAGTCGAAATCTAGTTCCAGATACGCAGTATTTT. It encodes CSASRNLVPDTQYF.

Ten or more counts support this clonotype. The chain has TRBV7-8 and TRBJ1-5, with D unresolved. This CDR3 is built from 13 residues. CDR1 and CDR2 (germline): SGHVS, FQNEAQ. The ends were cut back, 3 bases at V and 7 bases at J, with 10 bases in the middle. CDR3 residues: CASSLLGEQPQHF. CDR3 in DNA: TGTGCCAGCAGCTTGTTGGGCGAACAGCCCCAGCATTTT.

This chain joins TRBV7-6 and TRBJ2-7, with 11 positions matching TRBD2. CDR3 size: 15 residues. V trimming: 4 bases; J trimming: 6 bases; junction bases outside the gene matches: 8. Germline loops: CDR1 SGHVS, CDR2 FNYEAQ. CDR3: CASSSQLAGDREQYF. The DNA of the CDR3 is TGTGCCAGCAGCTCGCAACTAGCGGGAGATCGCGAGCAGTACTTC.

This clonotype has just a few counts. The genes are TRBV6-6 and TRBJ2-5; TRBD2 is a possible D gene (5 bases). CDR3 length: 12 amino acids. Trimming shortened V by 6 bases and J by 10 bases, and 15 bases separated the two germline ends. Per germline, CDR1 MNHNY and CDR2 SVGAGI (reference sequence). The CDR3 loop is CASSLGPAGQYF. DNA of the CDR3: TGTGCCAGCAGCCTAGGGCCCGCGGGCCAGTACTTC.

The chain couples TRBV5-1 to TRBJ2-3; D is uncertain. Germline V CDR1 and CDR2: SGHRS, YFSETQ. V shed 0 bases and J shed 4 bases, with 18 bases lying between them. CDR3 length: 17 residues. The CDR3 region is CASSLALIDLGADTQYF. As DNA, the CDR3 is TGCGCCAGCAGCTTGGCCCTCATCGACCTGGGCGCAGATACGCAGTATTTT. Looking up the rest from reference TRBV5-1 and TRBJ2-3 gives the full variable domain: KAGVTQTPRYLIKTRGQQVTLSCSPISGHRSVSWYQQTPGQGLQFLFEYFSETQRNKGNFPGRFSGRQFSNSRSEMNVSTLELGDSALYLCASSLALIDLGADTQYFGPGTRLTVL.

The table lists this clonotype with many counts. The rearrangement uses TRBV7-2 and TRBJ2-1; no clear D. CDR3 length: 13 residues. Germline V gives CDR1 SGHTA, CDR2 FQGNSA. Trimming cost V 1 base and J 9 bases, with 10 bases left between them. CDR3 nucleotide sequence: TGTGCCAGCAGCTTAGGGGTCCCCGGTGAGCAGTTCTTC. Its translation is CASSLGVPGEQFF.

The CDR3 reads CASSFLHMGGNTIYF. The CDR3, as DNA: TGTGCCAGCAGTTTCCTTCACATGGGAGGAAACACCATATATTTT. The chain carries TRBV12-3 or TRBV12-4 and TRBJ1-3; unclear D gene. This CDR3 contains 15 residues. The V and J ends lost 3 bases and 4 bases respectively, with 13 bases between them.

This clonotype was recorded a few times. V usage is TRBV20-1 and J usage is TRBJ2-3; 9 positions match TRBD2. The CDR3 extends over 14 amino acids. J lost 1 base, V lost 5 bases, and 4 bases had no gene match. The germline gives CDR1 DFQATT, CDR2 SNEGSKA (reference sequence). This CDR3 is CSARQRGGTDTQYF. For the CDR3, the DNA is TGCAGTGCTCGCCAGCGGGGGGGCACAGATACGCAGTATTTT.

The rearrangement joins TRBV18 to TRBJ1-1, with a possible D match to TRBD1 (6 bases). Germline assignment: CDR1 KGHSH and CDR2 LQKENI. This CDR3 has 15 amino acids. Trimming removed 9 bases from V and 1 base from J, with 18 bases in between. As DNA, the CDR3 is TGTGCCAGTTACAGGGATGGGCGGGGGAACACTGAAGCTTTCTTT. The encoded protein is CASYRDGRGNTEAFF.

The rearrangement uses TRBV6-2 or TRBV6-3 and TRBJ2-1; D possibly corresponds to TRBD2 (5 bases). Germline V gives CDR1 MNHEY, CDR2 SVGEGT. The CDR3 runs to 15 residues. The V gene lost 1 base and the J gene lost 6 bases, with 13 bases spanning the gap. The CDR3 protein is CASSYFGLFRNEQFF. CDR3 nucleotide sequence: TGTGCCAGCAGTTACTTCGGACTTTTCCGCAATGAGCAGTTCTTC.

The CDR3 sequence is CSARVGLTGYSNQPQHF. CDR3 nucleotide sequence: TGCAGTGCTAGAGTGGGATTGACAGGCTATAGCAATCAGCCCCAGCATTTT. V usage is TRBV20-1 and J usage is TRBJ1-5; possible D gene TRBD1, 6 bases. CDR3 length: 17 amino acids. Trimming shortened V by 1 base and J by 0 bases, and 16 bases separated the two germline ends. Germline CDR1 reads DFQATT; CDR2 reads SNEGSKA (reference sequence).

The chain carries TRBV6-1 and TRBJ1-1, with no clear D. This CDR3 spans 14 amino acids. Germline-derived CDR1 and CDR2 are MNHNS and SASEGT. Deletions cut 6 bases from V and 6 bases from J, with 17 bases between. The CDR3 here is CASRPSGQSPEAFF. The CDR3 DNA is TGTGCCAGCAGACCCAGCGGCCAGAGCCCTGAAGCTTTCTTT.

This clonotype was seen only once. The chain combines TRBV27 with TRBJ2-1; weak D call: TRBD2 (7 bases). Germline loops: CDR1 MNHEY, CDR2 SMNVEV (reference sequence). This CDR3 region has 13 residues. Trimming took off 5 bases at V and 7 bases at J, with 12 bases between the two ends. For the CDR3, the DNA is TGTGCCAGCAGTGCGGGGGCGGGGAATGAGCAGTTCTTC. Translation: CASSAGAGNEQFF.

This chain links TRBV4-1 with TRBJ1-4; D is uncertain. The CDR3 runs to 17 residues. The germline V gene has CDR1 MGHRA and CDR2 YSYEKL. V shed 2 bases and J shed 1 base, with 14 bases lying between them. CDR3 amino acids: CASSQSSGIRTNEKLFF. Here the CDR3 DNA reads TGCGCCAGCAGCCAATCCAGCGGGATTCGAACTAATGAAAAACTGTTTTTT.

The chain couples TRBV14 to TRBJ1-4, with D perhaps TRBD1 (6 bases). The V and J ends lost 1 base and 7 bases respectively, with 7 bases between them. Germline CDR1 is SGHDN and CDR2 is FVKESK. The CDR3 has 13 amino acids. This CDR3 reads CASSQGQVEKLFF. In DNA, the CDR3 is TGTGCCAGCAGCCAAGGACAGGTTGAAAAACTGTTTTTT.